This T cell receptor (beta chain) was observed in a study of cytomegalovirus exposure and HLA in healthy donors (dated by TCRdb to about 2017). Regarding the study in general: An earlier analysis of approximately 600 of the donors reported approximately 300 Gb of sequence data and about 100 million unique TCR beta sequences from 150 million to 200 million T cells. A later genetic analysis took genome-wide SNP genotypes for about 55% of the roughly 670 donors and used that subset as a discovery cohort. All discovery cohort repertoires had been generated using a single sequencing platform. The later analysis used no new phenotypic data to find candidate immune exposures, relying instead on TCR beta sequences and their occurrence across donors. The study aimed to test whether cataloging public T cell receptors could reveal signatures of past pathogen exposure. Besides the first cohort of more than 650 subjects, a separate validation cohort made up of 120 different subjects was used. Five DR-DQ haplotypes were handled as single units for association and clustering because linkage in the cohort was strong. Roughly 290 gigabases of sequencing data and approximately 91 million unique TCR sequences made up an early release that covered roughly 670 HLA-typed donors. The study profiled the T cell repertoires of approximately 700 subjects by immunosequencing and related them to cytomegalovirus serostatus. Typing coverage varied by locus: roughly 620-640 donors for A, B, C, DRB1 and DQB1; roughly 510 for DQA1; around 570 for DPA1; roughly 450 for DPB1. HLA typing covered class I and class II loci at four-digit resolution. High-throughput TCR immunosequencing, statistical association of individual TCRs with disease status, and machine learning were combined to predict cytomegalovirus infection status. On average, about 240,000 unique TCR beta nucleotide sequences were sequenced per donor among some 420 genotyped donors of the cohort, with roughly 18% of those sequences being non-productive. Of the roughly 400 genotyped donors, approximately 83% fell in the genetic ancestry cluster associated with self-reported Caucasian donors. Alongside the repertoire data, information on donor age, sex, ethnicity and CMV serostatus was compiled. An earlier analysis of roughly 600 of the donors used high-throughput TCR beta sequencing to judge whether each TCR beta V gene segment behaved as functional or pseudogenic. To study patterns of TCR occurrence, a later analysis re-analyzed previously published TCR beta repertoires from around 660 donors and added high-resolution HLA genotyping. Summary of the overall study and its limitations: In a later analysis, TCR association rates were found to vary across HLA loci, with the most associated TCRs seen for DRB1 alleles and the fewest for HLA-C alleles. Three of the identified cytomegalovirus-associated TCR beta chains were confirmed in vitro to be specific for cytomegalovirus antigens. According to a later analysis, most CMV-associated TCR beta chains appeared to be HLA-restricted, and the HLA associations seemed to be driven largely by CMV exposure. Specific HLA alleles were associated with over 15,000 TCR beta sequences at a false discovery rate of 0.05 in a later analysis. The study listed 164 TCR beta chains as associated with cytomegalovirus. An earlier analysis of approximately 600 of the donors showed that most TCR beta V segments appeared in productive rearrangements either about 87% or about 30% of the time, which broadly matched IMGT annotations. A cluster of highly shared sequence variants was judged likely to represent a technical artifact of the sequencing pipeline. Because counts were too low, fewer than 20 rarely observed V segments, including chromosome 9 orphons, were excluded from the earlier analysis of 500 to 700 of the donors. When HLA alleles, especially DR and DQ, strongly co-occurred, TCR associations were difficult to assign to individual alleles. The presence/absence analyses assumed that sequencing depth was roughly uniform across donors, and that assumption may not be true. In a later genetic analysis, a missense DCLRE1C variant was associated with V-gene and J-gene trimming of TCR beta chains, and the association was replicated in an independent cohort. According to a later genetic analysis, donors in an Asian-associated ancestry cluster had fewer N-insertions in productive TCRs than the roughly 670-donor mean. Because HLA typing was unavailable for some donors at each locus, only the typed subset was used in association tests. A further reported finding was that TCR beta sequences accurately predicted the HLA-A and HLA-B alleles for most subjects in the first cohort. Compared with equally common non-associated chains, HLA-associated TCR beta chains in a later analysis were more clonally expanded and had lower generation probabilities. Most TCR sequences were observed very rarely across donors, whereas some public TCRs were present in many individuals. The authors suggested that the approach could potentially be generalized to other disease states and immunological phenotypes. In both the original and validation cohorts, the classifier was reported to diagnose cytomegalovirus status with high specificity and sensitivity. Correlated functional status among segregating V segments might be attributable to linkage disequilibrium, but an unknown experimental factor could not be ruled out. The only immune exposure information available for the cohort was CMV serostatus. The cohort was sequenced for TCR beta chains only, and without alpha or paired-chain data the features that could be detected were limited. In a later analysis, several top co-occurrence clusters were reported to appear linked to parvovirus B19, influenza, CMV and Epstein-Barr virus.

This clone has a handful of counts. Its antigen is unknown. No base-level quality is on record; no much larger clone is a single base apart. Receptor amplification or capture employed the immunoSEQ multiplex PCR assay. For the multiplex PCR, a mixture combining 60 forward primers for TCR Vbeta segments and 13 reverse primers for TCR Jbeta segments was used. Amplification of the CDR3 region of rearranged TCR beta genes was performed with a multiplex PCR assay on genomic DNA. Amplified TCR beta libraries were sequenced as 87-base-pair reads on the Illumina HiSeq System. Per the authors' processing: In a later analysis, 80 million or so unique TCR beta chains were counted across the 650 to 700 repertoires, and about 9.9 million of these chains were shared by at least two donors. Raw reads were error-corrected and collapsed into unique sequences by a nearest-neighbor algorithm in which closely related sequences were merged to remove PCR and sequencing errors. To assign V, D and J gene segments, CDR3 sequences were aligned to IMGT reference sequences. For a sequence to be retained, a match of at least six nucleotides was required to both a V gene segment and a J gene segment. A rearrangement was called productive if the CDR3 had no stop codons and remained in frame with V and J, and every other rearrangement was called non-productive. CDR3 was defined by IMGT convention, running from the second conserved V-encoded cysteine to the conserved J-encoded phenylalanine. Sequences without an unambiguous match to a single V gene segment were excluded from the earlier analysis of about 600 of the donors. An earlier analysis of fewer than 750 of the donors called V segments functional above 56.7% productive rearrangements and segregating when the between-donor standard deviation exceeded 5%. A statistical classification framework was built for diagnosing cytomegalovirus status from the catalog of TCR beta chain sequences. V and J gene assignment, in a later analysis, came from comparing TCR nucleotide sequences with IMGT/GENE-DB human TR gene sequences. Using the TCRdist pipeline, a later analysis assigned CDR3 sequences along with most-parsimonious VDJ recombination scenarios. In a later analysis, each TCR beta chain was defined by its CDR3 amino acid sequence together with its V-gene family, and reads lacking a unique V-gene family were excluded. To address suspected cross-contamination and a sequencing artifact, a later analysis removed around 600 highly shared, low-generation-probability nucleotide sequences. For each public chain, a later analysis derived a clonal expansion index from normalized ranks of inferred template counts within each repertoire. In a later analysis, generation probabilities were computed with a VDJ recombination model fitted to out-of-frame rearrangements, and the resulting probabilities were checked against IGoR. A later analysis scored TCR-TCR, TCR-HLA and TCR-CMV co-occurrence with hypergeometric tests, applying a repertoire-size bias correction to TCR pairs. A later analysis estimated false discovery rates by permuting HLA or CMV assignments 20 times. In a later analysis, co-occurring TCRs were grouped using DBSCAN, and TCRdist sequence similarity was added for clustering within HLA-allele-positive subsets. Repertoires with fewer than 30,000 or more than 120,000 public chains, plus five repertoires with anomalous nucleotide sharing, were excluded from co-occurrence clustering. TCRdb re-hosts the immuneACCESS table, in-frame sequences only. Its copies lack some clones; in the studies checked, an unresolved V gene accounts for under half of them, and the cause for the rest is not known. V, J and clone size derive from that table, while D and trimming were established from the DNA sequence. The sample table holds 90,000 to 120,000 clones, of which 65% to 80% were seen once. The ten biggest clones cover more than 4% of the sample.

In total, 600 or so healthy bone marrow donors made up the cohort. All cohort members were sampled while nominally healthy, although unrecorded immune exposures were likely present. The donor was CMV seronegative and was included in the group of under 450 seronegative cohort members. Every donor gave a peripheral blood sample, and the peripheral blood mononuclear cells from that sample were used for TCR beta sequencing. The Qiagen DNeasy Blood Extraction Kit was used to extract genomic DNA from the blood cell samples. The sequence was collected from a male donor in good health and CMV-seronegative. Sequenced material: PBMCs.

The bases read TGCGCCAGCAGACCAACAGGGGAAGGCAATCAGCCCCAGCATTTT. Its protein product is CASRPTGEGNQPQHF. The chain is assembled from TRBV4-1 and TRBJ1-5; 7 bases in the middle match TRBD1. At the junction V is shortened by 6 bases and J by 2 bases; bases outside the gene matches: 7. According to the germline V gene, CDR1 reads MGHRA and CDR2 reads YSYEKL. Taken from cysteine to phenylalanine, the CDR3 has 15 residues. The CDR3 DNA has 45 bases and is translated from base 1.